This T cell receptor beta chain originates from a study of T cell responses to AZD1222 COVID-19 vaccine. Study-wide context: Second doses that came at about 4 or about 12 weeks were put together. Study-level points and caveats: The reported proportion of spike-specific TCRs targeting unmutated variant regions was nearly half. Only a handful of AZD1222 recipients tested seropositive at baseline.

Libraries were prepared by immunoSEQ multiplex PCR; TCRdb keeps only in-frame clonotypes and omits some of them. The repertoire consists of around 100,000 clones, with just under 90% occurring once and the leading ten covering about a sixth. Worth noting for this clone: What it recognizes is unknown.

This CDR3 is 13 amino acids long. Per the germline V gene, CDR1 is SSHAT and CDR2 is FNYEAQ (reference sequence). The V end lost 5 bases, the J end lost 10 bases, and 12 bases lay between the germline ends. V and J are TRBV7-7 and TRBJ1-6; possible D gene TRBD1, 6 bases. This material consisted of peripheral blood, taken on day 0 of AZD1222 vaccination. The clonotype originates from an adult in good health. In DNA, the CDR3 is TGTGCCAGCAGCACGGACAGTAGATCACCCCTCCACTTT. It is translated as CASSTDSRSPLHF.